The 23 T cell receptor beta chains listed next were all sequenced from one sample in a study of blood T cell repertoires in COVID-19 (dated by TCRdb to 2020 to 2022). Library method: the immunoSEQ multiplex PCR assay. Sourced from immuneACCESS, this table was stored by TCRdb with only in-frame sequences that have V and J called. A share of the clones is absent; for the studies checked, an unresolved V gene accounts for under half, and the remainder has no known explanation. The sample table contains a few hundred thousand clones; only one count was recorded for around 83% of them. Around 5% of the sample rests with the top ten. Sequencing was carried out using PBMCs or T cells enriched from blood (not recorded which). The receptors derive from a woman aged 45-60 years who had recovered from COVID-19.

The rearrangement links TRBV6-5 to TRBJ2-1, with D perhaps TRBD2 (7 bases). The CDR3 loop spans 12 amino acids. Trimming removed 8 bases at V and 9 bases at J, with 14 bases between. The germline V gene encodes CDR1 MNHEY and CDR2 SVGAGI. CDR3 sequence: CASGGATREQFF. The CDR3, as DNA: TGTGCCAGCGGGGGGGCTACACGTGAGCAGTTCTTC.

The chain uses TRBV7-9 and TRBJ1-2; 8 positions agree with TRBD1. V lost 1 base, J lost 7 bases, and 8 bases stayed unmatched. Germline V gene data show CDR1 as SEHNR and CDR2 as FQNEAQ (reference sequence). CDR3 size: 15 residues. The CDR3 region is CASSLVSTGETGYTF. The DNA for the CDR3 is TGTGCCAGCAGCTTAGTATCGACAGGGGAGACTGGCTACACCTTC.

The CDR3 DNA reads as TGTGCCAGTAGTAGAACCCTCGGACAGATGGGGTCTGGCTACACCTTC. Amino acid sequence: CASSRTLGQMGSGYTF. The chain has TRBV19 and TRBJ1-2, with TRBD1 as a possible D gene (6 bases). Germline assignment: CDR1 LNHDA and CDR2 SQIVND (reference sequence). The length of the CDR3 is 16 residues. V dropped 4 bases and J dropped 7 bases, with 22 bases sitting between them.

This chain joins TRBV5-8 and TRBJ1-6, with 11 bases aligning to TRBD1. J gave up 10 bases and V 0 bases, and 9 bases lay outside the gene matches. The V gene's germline CDR1 is SGHTS and CDR2 YDEGEE. The CDR3 contains 17 residues. This chain's CDR3 is CASSLAGGTGGVSPLHF. DNA of the CDR3: TGTGCCAGCAGCTTGGCCGGAGGGACAGGGGGAGTCTCACCCCTCCACTTT.

This clone was seen more than once but under ten times. The CDR3 here is CASSEALSAGTVSNQPQHF. For the CDR3, the DNA is TGTGCCAGCAGTGAAGCGCTTTCGGCAGGGACAGTAAGCAATCAGCCCCAGCATTTT. V and J are TRBV2 and TRBJ1-5; 7 positions match TRBD1. Germline CDR1 and CDR2: SNHLY and FYNNEI. The length of the CDR3 is 19 residues. Trimming at V came to 0 bases and at J to 1 base, leaving 12 bases not matched to a gene. The full variable domain, in which reference TRBV2 and TRBJ1-5 provide the parts outside the CDR3, is EPEVTQTPSHQVTQMGQEVILRCVPISNHLYFYWYRQILGQKVEFLVSFYNNEISEKSEIFDDQFSVERPDGSNFTLKIRSTKLEDSAMYFCASSEALSAGTVSNQPQHFGDGTRLSIL.

The CDR3 loop is CASSLAERANYGYTF. CDR3 bases: TGTGCCAGCAGCTTAGCGGAGAGGGCCAACTATGGCTACACCTTC. The genes are TRBV7-2 and TRBJ1-2; D remains ambiguous. Germline V gene data show CDR1 as SGHTA and CDR2 as FQGNSA. V was shortened by 0 bases and J by 2 bases, with 10 bases between the two germline ends. The CDR3 is 15 residues long.

The chain uses TRBV30 and TRBJ1-5; 8 bases match TRBD1. The CDR3 runs 14 residues. V shed 6 bases, J shed 6 bases, and the junction held 10 bases outside the gene matches. Germline V gene lookup returns CDR1 GTSNPN and CDR2 SVGIG (reference sequence). The CDR3 loop reads CACTTQGEGQPQHF. The CDR3 DNA reads TGTGCCTGCACAACACAGGGGGAGGGTCAGCCCCAGCATTTT.

This clone appeared a few times. V is TRBV18 and J is TRBJ1-4; 9 bases are shared with TRBD1. This CDR3 has 17 residues. Germline V lookup: CDR1 KGHSH, CDR2 LQKENI. V dropped 2 bases and J dropped 1; count of bases not matched to a gene: 5. The CDR3 DNA sequence: TGTGCCAGCTCACCAAGGACAGGGGTGGTAACTAATGAAAAACTGTTTTTT. It specifies CASSPRTGVVTNEKLFF.

The CDR3 coding sequence is TGTGCCAGTAGTATGTACCCAGGGCCTACGGTCTCTGGAAACACCATATATTTT. This gives the protein CASSMYPGPTVSGNTIYF. V gene TRBV19 combines with J gene TRBJ1-3; D may be TRBD1 (5 bases). This CDR3 comprises 18 residues. Germline V gene sequence: CDR1 LNHDA, CDR2 SQIVND (reference sequence). The V gene lost 3 bases and the J gene lost 0 bases, with 18 bases spanning the gap.

The genes are TRBV6-5 and TRBJ1-2, with a tentative D call TRBD1 (6 bases). CDR1 is MNHEY, CDR2 SVGAGI, per germline. The CDR3 is 14 amino acids. Trimming took 7 bases from V and 2 from J, leaving 14 bases between them. CDR3 bases: TGTGCCAGCACCCCGGGACAAACCAACTATGGCTACACCTTC. It specifies CASTPGQTNYGYTF.

J is TRBJ2-2 and V is TRBV6-5; the match to TRBD1 covers 7 bases. This CDR3 is 14 amino acids long. Germline V gene lookup returns CDR1 MNHEY and CDR2 SVGAGI. Trimming took 7 bases from V and 5 from J; bases not matched to a gene: 7. For the CDR3, the DNA is TGTGCCAGCACCTCGGGACAGAGGACCGGGGAGCTGTTTTTT. Its translation is CASTSGQRTGELFF.

The chain employs TRBV30 and TRBJ2-1; D is unresolved. The germline CDR1 and CDR2 sequences are GTSNPN and SVGIG (reference sequence). This CDR3 spans 11 amino acids. V was pared by 2 bases and J by 15 bases, with 14 bases between. DNA for the CDR3: TGTGCCTGGAGTCCCGACCGCGGCGCGTTCTTC. This encodes CAWSPDRGAFF. Full variable domain (outside the CDR3, taken from reference TRBV30 and TRBJ2-1): SQTIHQWPATLVQPVGSPLSLECTVEGTSNPNLYWYRQAAGRGLQLLFYSVGIGQISSEVPQNLSASRPQDRQFILSSKKLLLSDSGFYLCAWSPDRGAFFGPGTRLTVL.

This chain joins TRBV19 and TRBJ1-1; 7 nucleotides match TRBD1. Germline V gene sequence: CDR1 LNHDA, CDR2 SQIVND (reference sequence). J gave up 5 bases and V 3 bases, and 9 bases lay outside the gene matches. This CDR3 is built from 15 residues. The CDR3: CASSIYRQGSTEAFF. The CDR3 coding sequence is TGTGCCAGTAGTATTTATAGACAGGGAAGTACTGAAGCTTTCTTT.

This sequence joins TRBV29-1 and TRBJ2-7; weak D call: TRBD1 (5 bases). Trimming took off 7 bases at V and 6 bases at J, with 13 bases between the two ends. Germline lookup yields CDR1 SQVTM and CDR2 ANQGSEA. The length of the CDR3 is 11 residues. The CDR3 reads CSAQGFGEQYF. The CDR3 nucleotides read TGCAGCGCTCAGGGTTTCGGCGAGCAGTACTTC.

The chain combines TRBV15 with TRBJ1-1, with unresolved D. Germline lookup yields CDR1 LNHNV and CDR2 YYDKDF (reference sequence). The V end was cut by 0 bases, the J end by 2 bases, with 13 bases between. This CDR3 has 16 amino acids. The CDR3 DNA reads TGTGCCACCAGCAGAGATGGGAGAAACAGAAACACTGAAGCTTTCTTT. Its translation: CATSRDGRNRNTEAFF.

The chain is built from TRBV11-1 and TRBJ1-1; no firm D call. Trimming cost V 7 bases and J 1 base, with 13 bases left between them. CDR3 length equals 14 residues. Germline loops: CDR1 SGHAT, CDR2 FQDESV (reference sequence). The DNA of the CDR3 is TGTGCCAGCACCCTGCGGCATCCGAACACTGAAGCTTTCTTT. Its translation: CASTLRHPNTEAFF.

The V gene is TRBV4-3, the J gene TRBJ1-2; the D is unclear. The CDR3 runs 15 residues. The germline V gene has CDR1 LGHNA and CDR2 YSLEER. V lost 1 base to trimming and J lost 0 bases, with 9 bases between them. Here the CDR3 reads CASSQANGANYGYTF. CDR3 in DNA: TGCGCCAGCAGCCAAGCAAATGGAGCTAACTATGGCTACACCTTC.

This sequence joins TRBV3-1 (or the pseudogene TRBV3-2) and TRBJ2-3, with D tentatively TRBD2 (6 bases). V lost 4 bases and J 0 bases, leaving 20 bases between the germline ends. The CDR3 contains 18 residues. In germline, CDR1 is LGHDT, CDR2 YNNKEL (reference sequence). In nucleotides, the CDR3 is TGTGCCAGCAGCCCGTATAGAAGGAGGGTAACTAGCACAGATACGCAGTATTTT. It is translated as CASSPYRRRVTSTDTQYF.

The chain couples TRBV5-4 to TRBJ2-7; 9 nucleotides match TRBD2. The trim removed 4 bases at V and 2 bases at J, leaving 7 bases unmatched. CDR1 SGHNT and CDR2 YYREEE come from the germline V gene (reference sequence). The CDR3 runs to 15 residues. In nucleotides, the CDR3 is TGTGCCAGCAGCCCAAGCGGGAGGCCTCCCTACGAGCAGTACTTC. Amino acids: CASSPSGRPPYEQYF.

This clone was detected once. This sequence joins TRBV18 and TRBJ1-4; a possible D gene is TRBD1 (5 bases). This CDR3 region has 16 residues. CDR1 KGHSH and CDR2 LQKENI come from the germline V gene. Trimming removed 3 bases at V and 4 bases at J, with 15 bases between. Here the CDR3 DNA reads TGTGCCAGCTCACCGGCGGGACCATGGGGTAATGAAAAACTGTTTTTT. This codes for CASSPAGPWGNEKLFF.

The gene calls are TRBV4-2 and TRBJ2-1, with 11 bases that match TRBD2. V gave up 5 bases and J gave up 3 bases; unmatched junction bases: 3. Per the germline V gene, CDR1 is LGHNA and CDR2 is YNFKEQ. This CDR3 spans 15 amino acids. The CDR3 protein is CASSGGLADYNEQFF. CDR3 in DNA: TGTGCCAGCAGCGGGGGACTAGCGGACTACAATGAGCAGTTCTTC.

This sequence joins TRBV19 and TRBJ2-2, with TRBD1 matching over 10 bases. The CDR3 length is 15 residues. Germline V CDR1 and CDR2: LNHDA, SQIVND (reference sequence). The J segment lost 7 bases and the V segment lost 6 bases, leaving 8 bases of the junction unmatched. The CDR3 reads CASRKDRGGYGELFF. CDR3 coding DNA: TGTGCCAGTAGGAAGGACAGGGGGGGTTACGGGGAGCTGTTTTTT.

This chain links TRBV7-2 with TRBJ1-2, with a weak D call TRBD1 (5 bases). Germline values: CDR1 SGHTA, CDR2 FQGNSA. CDR3 length equals 14 residues. Deletions cut 4 bases from V and 5 bases from J, with 14 bases between. In DNA, the CDR3 is TGTGCCAGCAGCTCTGCCCCAGGGCGGTATGGCTACACCTTC. Its protein is CASSSAPGRYGYTF. Filled out from reference TRBV7-2 and TRBJ1-2, the complete variable domain reads GAGVSQSPSNKVTEKGKDVELRCDPISGHTALYWYRQSLGQGLEFLIYFQGNSAPDKSGLPSDRFSAERTGGSVSTLTIQRTQQEDSAVYLCASSSAPGRYGYTFGSGTRLTVV.